This TCR beta chain originates from a study of shared clonotypes between healthy human individuals. Study findings and constraints: Clonotype sharing across donors was expected to vary with sequencing depth. The represented genetic and exposure-history diversity was limited by the small number of donors.

Germline CDR1 SGHDN, CDR2 FVKESK. With 3 bases clipped from V and 3 bases from J, the junction kept 9 bases outside the gene matches. The CDR3 length is 16 residues. Points on this clone: The target antigen is unknown.

Libraries were prepared by immunoSEQ multiplex PCR; TCRdb keeps only in-frame clonotypes and omits some of them. This sample has 2 million to 2.5 million clones, with approximately 94% found just once. Terminally differentiated effector memory CD45RA+ cells were excluded from the naive CD8 cells, which were CD45RO-negative and positively selected for CCR7. Sequenced input: naive CD8+ T cells sorted from blood. The sequence was collected from a man aged 18 to 35 in good health. The chain couples TRBV14 to TRBJ1-1, with 8 positions matching TRBD1. The DNA of the CDR3 is TGTGCCAGCAGCCAGTCAGGGGGCGTCCCGGACACTGAAGCTTTCTTT. Translating gives CASSQSGGVPDTEAFF.